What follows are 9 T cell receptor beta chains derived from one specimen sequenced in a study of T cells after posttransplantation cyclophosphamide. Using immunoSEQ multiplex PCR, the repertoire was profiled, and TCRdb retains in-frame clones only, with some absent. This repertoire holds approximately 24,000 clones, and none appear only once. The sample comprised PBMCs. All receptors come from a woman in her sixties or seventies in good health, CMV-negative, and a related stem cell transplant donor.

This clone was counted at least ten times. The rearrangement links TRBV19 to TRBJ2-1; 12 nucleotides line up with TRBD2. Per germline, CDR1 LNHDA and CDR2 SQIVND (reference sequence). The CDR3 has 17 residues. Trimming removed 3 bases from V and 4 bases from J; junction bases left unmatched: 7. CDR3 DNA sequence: TGTGCCAGTAGTATCAGGACTAGCGGGACTCGTTACAATGAGCAGTTCTTC. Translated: CASSIRTSGTRYNEQFF.

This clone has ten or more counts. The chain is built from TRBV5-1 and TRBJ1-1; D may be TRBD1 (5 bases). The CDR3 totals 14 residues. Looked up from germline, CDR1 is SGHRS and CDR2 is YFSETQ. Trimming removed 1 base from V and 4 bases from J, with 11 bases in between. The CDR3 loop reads CASSLLQGGTEAFF. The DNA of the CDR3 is TGCGCCAGCAGCTTGCTCCAGGGCGGCACTGAAGCTTTCTTT.

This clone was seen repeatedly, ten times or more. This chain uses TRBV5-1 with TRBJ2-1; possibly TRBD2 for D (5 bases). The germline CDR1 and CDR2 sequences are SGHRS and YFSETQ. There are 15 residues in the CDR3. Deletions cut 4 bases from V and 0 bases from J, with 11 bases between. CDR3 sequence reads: CASSRGRSSYNEQFF. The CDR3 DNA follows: TGCGCCAGCAGCCGGGGTCGGAGCTCCTACAATGAGCAGTTCTTC.

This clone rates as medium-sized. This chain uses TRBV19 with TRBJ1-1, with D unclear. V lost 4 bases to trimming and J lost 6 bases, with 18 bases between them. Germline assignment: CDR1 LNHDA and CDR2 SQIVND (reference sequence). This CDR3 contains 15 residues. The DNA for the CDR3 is TGTGCCAGTAGTAGCCAGGCCATAAAGTCCGCTGAAGCTTTCTTT. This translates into CASSSQAIKSAEAFF.

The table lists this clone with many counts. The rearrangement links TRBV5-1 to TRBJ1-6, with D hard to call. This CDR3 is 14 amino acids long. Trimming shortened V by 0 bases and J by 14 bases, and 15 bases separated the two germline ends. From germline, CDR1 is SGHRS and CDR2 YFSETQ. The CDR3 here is CASSLDVFPVSLHF. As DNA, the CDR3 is TGCGCCAGCAGCTTGGATGTTTTTCCCGTCTCCCTCCACTTT.

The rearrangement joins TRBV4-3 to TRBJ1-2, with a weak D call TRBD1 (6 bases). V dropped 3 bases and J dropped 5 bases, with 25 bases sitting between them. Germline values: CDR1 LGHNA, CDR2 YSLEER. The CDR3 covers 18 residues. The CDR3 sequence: CASSHSAGAGTLAYGYTF. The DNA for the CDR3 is TGCGCCAGCAGCCATTCCGCAGGGGCCGGCACCTTGGCTTATGGCTACACCTTC.

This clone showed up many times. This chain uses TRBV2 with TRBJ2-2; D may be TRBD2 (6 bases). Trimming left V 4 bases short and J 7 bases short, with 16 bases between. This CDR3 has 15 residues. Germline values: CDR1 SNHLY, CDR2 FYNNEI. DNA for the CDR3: TGTGCCAGCAGTGTATTAGGAGGGTTGGGCGGGGAGCTGTTTTTT. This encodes CASSVLGGLGGELFF.

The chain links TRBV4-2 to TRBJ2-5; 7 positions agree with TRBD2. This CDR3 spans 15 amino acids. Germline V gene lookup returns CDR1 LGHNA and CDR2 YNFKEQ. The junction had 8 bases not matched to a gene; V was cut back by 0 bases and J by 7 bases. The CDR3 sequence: CASSQERGTGGTQYF. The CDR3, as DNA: TGTGCCAGCAGCCAAGAACGAGGCACGGGGGGGACCCAGTACTTC.

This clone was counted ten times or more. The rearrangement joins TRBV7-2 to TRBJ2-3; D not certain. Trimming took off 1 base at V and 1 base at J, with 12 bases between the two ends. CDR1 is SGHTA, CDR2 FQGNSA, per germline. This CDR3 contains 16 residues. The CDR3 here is CASSLERGEGTDTQYF. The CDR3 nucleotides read TGTGCCAGCAGCTTAGAGCGTGGAGAGGGCACAGATACGCAGTATTTT.